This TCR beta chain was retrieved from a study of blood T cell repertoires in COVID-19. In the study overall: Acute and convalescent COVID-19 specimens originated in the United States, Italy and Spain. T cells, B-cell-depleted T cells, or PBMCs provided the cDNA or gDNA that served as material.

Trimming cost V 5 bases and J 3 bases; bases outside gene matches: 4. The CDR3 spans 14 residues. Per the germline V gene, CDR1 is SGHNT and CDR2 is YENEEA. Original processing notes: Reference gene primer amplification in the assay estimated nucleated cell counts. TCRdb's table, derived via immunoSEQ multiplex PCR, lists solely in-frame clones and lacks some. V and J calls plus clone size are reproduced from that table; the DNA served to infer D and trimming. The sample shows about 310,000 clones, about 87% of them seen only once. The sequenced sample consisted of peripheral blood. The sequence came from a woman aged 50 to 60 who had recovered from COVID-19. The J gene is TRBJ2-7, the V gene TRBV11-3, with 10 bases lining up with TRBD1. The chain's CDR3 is CASSGGQGNYEQYF. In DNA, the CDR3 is TGTGCCAGCAGCGGGGGACAGGGGAACTACGAGCAGTACTTC.